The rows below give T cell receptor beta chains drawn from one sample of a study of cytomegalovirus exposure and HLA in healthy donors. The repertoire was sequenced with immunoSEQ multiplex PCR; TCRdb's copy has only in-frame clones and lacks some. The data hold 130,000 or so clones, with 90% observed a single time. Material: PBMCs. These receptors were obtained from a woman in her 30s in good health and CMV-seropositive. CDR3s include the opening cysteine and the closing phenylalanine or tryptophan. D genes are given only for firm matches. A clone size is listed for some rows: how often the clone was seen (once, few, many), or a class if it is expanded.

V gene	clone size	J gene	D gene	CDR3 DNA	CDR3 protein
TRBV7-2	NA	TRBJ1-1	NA	TGTGCCAGCAGCTTATACAGGGCAGGGACTGAAGCTTTCTTT	CASSLYRAGTEAFF
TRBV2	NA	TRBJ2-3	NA	TGTGCCAGCAGTGAAAGGGGCGGATCCCCCACAGATACGCAGTATTTT	CASSERGGSPTDTQYF
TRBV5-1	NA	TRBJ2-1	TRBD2	TGCGCCAGCAGCCCGACCGCGACTAGCGGGCACAATGAGCAGTTCTTC	CASSPTATSGHNEQFF
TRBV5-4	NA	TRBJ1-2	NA	TGTGCCAGCAGCTTGGGCAGGGTTGAATATGGCTACACCTTC	CASSLGRVEYGYTF
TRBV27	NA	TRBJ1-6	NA	TGTGCAGCAGGTCCCAATTCACCCCTCCACTTT	CAAGPNSPLHF
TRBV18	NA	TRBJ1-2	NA	TGTGCCAGCTCACCGAATCCAGACTCCGACGCTGGCTACACCTTC	CASSPNPDSDAGYTF
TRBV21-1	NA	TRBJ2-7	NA	TGTGCCAGCTCCAAGCCACCCGCGGGACGGGGCTACGAGCAGTACTTC	CASSKPPAGRGYEQYF
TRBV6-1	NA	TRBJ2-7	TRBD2	TGTGCCAGCAGCGGCGGGAGCTCCTACGAGCAGTACTTC	CASSGGSSYEQYF
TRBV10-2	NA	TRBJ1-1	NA	TGCGCCAGCAGCGCCGGGGATTTGGCTGAAGCTTTCTTT	CASSAGDLAEAFF
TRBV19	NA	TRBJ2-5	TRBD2	TGTGCCAGTAGTACAGACAGGGTGCCGGGACTAGCGGGAGGATGGGGCAAAGAGACCCAGTACTTC	CASSTDRVPGLAGGWGKETQYF
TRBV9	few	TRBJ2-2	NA	TGTGCCAGCAGCGTAGTACAGGGCGGGGAGCTGTTTTTT	CASSVVQGGELFF
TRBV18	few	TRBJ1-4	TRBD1	TGTGCCAGCTCAGGGGACAGGAATAATGAAAAACTGTTTTTT	CASSGDRNNEKLFF
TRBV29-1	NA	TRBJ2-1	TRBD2	TGCCGGGGGGGGAACTACAATGAGCAGTTCTTC	CRGGNYNEQFF
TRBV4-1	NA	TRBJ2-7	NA	TGCGCCAGCAGCCTGAGGGTGGCCAGCGCTTACGAGCAGTACTTC	CASSLRVASAYEQYF
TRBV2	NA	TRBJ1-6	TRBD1	TGTGCCAGCAGCGTGACAGGGAATAATTCACCCCTCCACTTT	CASSVTGNNSPLHF
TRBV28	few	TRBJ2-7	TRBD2	TGTGCCAGCAGTCCTCTAGCGGGGGGTTCATACGAGCAGTACTTC	CASSPLAGGSYEQYF
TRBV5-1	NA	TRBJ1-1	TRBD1	TGCGCCAGCAGCTTGGCACAGGGGGCGGGTACTGAAGCTTTCTTT	CASSLAQGAGTEAFF
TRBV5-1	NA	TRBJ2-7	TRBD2	TGCGCCAGCAGGTATGCTGCGGGAGAAAAGGACGAGCAGTACTTC	CASRYAAGEKDEQYF
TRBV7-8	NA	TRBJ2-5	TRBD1	TGTGCCAGCAGCTTAACGGGACAGGGGGCGCGGGAGACCCAGTACTTC	CASSLTGQGARETQYF
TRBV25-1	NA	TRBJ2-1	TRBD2	TGTGCCAGCATTTCTAGCGGGGGGGCCTCGTCGCAGTTCTTC	CASISSGGASSQFF
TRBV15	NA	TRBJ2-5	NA	TGTGCCACCAGCAGTGGGCGGAGGCAGACCCAGTACTTC	CATSSGRRQTQYF
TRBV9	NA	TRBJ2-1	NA	TGTGCCAGCAGCGTAGATGGGGGCCTGAATGAGCAGTTCTTC	CASSVDGGLNEQFF
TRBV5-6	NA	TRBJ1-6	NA	TGTGCCAGCAGCTTGGGAGAGGCCTATAATTCACCCCTCCACTTT	CASSLGEAYNSPLHF
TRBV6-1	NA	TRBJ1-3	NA	TGTGCCAGCAGTGCTACAGGGTTCTCTGGAAACACCATATATTTT	CASSATGFSGNTIYF
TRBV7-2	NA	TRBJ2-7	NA	TGTGCCAGCAGCGCGGACAGACTCAAGAGAGGATACGAGCAGTACTTC	CASSADRLKRGYEQYF
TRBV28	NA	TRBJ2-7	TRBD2	TGTGCCAGCAGCCCACGGGCCGGGGGGTACTACGAGCAGTACTTC	CASSPRAGGYYEQYF
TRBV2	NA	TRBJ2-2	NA	TGTGCCAGCATTGGCACAAGAGGGACCGGGGAGCTGTTTTTT	CASIGTRGTGELFF
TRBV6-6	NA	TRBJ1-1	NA	TGTGCCAGCAGTAGACAGAACACTGAAGCTTTCTTT	CASSRQNTEAFF